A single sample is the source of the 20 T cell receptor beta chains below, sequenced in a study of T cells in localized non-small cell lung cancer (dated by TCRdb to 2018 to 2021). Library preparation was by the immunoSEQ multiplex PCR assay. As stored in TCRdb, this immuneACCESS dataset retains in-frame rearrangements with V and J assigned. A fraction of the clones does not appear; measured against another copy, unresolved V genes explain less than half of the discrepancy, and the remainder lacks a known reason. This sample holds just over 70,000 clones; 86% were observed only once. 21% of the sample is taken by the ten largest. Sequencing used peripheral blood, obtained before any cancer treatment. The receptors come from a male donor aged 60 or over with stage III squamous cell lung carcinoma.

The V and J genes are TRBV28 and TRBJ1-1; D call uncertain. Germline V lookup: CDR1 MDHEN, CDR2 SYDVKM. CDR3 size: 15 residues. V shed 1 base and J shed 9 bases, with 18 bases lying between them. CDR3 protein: CASSLFGRNRGKAFF. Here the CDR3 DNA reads TGTGCCAGCAGTTTATTTGGTCGGAACAGAGGTAAAGCTTTCTTT.

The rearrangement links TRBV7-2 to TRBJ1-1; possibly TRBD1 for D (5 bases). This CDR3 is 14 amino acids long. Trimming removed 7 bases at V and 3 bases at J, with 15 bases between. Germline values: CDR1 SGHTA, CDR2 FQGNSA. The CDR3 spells CASIPGRGYTEAFF. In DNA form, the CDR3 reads TGTGCCAGCATCCCGGGTAGGGGTTACACTGAAGCTTTCTTT. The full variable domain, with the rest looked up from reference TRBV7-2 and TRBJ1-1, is GAGVSQSPSNKVTEKGKDVELRCDPISGHTALYWYRQSLGQGLEFLIYFQGNSAPDKSGLPSDRFSAERTGGSVSTLTIQRTQQEDSAVYLCASIPGRGYTEAFFGQGTRLTVV.

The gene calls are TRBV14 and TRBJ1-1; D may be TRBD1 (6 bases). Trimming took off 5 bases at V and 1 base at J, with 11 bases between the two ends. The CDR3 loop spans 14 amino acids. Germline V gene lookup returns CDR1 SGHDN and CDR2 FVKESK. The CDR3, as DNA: TGTGCCAGCAGCTCCCGGACAGAGAACACTGAAGCTTTCTTT. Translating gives CASSSRTENTEAFF.

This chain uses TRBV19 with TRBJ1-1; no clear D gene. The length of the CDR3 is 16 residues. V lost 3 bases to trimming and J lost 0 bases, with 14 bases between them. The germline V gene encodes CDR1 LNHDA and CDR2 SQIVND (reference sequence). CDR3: CASSIRFFQMNTEAFF. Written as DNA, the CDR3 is TGTGCCAGTAGTATTCGATTCTTTCAGATGAACACTGAAGCTTTCTTT.

The CDR3 is CASSGLGGNEQFF. DNA of the CDR3: TGCGCCAGCAGCGGGCTAGGGGGGAATGAGCAGTTCTTC. The rearrangement links TRBV10-2 to TRBJ2-1, with D perhaps matching TRBD1 or TRBD2 (6 bases each). This CDR3 has 13 amino acids. Germline V gene sequence: CDR1 WSHSY, CDR2 SAAADI. The ends were cut back, 6 bases at V and 7 bases at J, with 13 bases in the middle.

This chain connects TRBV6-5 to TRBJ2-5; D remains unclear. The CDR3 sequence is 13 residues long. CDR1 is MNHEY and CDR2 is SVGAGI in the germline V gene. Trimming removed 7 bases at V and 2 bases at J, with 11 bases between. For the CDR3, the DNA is TGTGCCAGCAAACCGGATAGTCAAGAGACCCAGTACTTC. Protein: CASKPDSQETQYF.

The CDR3 DNA reads TGTGCCAGCTCACCTCGGGGCTATGGCTACACCTTC. Protein product: CASSPRGYGYTF. The chain employs TRBV18 and TRBJ1-2; D unresolved. Trimming pared 3 bases from V and 4 bases from J, leaving 6 bases between. In germline, CDR1 is KGHSH, CDR2 LQKENI. The CDR3 spans 12 residues.

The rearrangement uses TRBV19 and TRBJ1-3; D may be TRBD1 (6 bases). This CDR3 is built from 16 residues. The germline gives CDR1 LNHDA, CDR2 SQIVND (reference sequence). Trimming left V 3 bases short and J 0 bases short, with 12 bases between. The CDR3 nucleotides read TGTGCCAGTAGTATGACAGGACTGAACTCTGGAAACACCATATATTTT. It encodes CASSMTGLNSGNTIYF.

The CDR3 loop reads CASSSFRDAGEQYF. The CDR3 DNA reads TGTGCCAGCAGCTCGTTCCGGGACGCCGGCGAGCAGTACTTC. This sequence joins TRBV7-2 and TRBJ2-7; D may match TRBD1 or TRBD2 (5 bases each). V lost 4 bases and J 6 bases, leaving 16 bases between the germline ends. Germline CDR1 and CDR2: SGHTA and FQGNSA. This CDR3 is built from 14 residues.

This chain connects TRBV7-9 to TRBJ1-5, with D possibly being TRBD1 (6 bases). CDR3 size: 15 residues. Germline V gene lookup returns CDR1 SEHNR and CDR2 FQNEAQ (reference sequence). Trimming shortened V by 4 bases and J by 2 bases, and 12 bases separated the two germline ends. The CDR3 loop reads CASSSSGAGNQPQHF. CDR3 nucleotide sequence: TGTGCCAGCAGCTCATCAGGGGCCGGCAATCAGCCCCAGCATTTT. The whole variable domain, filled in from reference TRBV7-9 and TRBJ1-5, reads DTGVSQNPRHKITKRGQNVTFRCDPISEHNRLYWYRQTLGQGPEFLTYFQNEAQLEKSRLLSDRFSAERPKGSFSTLEIQRTEQGDSAMYLCASSSSGAGNQPQHFGDGTRLSIL.

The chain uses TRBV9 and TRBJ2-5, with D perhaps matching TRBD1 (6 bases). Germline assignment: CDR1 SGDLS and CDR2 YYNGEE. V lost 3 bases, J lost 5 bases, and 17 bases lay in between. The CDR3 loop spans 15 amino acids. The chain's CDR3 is CASSAPQGFHETQYF. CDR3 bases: TGTGCCAGCAGCGCCCCCCAGGGGTTTCACGAGACCCAGTACTTC.

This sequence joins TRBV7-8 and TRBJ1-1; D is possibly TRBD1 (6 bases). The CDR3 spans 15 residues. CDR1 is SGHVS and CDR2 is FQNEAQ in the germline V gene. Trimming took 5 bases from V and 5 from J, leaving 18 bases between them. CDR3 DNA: TGTGCCAGCAGCCAAGACAGGCCAGAAGGTACTGAAGCTTTCTTT. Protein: CASSQDRPEGTEAFF.

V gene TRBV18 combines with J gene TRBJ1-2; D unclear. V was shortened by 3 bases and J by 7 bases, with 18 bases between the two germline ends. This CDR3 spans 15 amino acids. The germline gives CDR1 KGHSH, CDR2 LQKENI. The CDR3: CASSPIDGISGGYTF. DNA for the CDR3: TGTGCCAGCTCACCTATTGACGGGATTTCGGGTGGCTACACCTTC.

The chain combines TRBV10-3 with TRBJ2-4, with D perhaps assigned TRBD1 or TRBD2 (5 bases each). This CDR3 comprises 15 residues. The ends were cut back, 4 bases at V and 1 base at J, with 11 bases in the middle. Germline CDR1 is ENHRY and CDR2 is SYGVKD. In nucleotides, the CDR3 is TGTGCCATCAGTGGAGGGGAAGGGGCCAAAAACATTCAGTACTTC. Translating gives CAISGGEGAKNIQYF.

The CDR3 region has the DNA TGTGCCACCAGCAGAGATTCGACCGGGGATACGCAGTATTTT. Translation gives CATSRDSTGDTQYF. The chain carries TRBV15 and TRBJ2-3; D remains ambiguous. This CDR3 spans 14 amino acids. The germline V gene has CDR1 LNHNV and CDR2 YYDKDF (reference sequence). Trimming stripped 0 bases from V and 6 bases from J, with 10 bases between.

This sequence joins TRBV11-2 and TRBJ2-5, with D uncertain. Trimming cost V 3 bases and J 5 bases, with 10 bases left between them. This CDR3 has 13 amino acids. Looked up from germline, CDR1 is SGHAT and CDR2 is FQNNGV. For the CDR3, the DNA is TGTGCCAGCAGCTTCCGAGGCACGGAGACCCAGTACTTC. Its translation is CASSFRGTETQYF.

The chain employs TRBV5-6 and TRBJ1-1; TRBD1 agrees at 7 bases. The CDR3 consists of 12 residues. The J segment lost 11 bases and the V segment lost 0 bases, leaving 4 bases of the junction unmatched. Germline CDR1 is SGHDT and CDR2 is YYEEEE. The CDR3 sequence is CASSLEGRGAFF. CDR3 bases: TGTGCCAGCAGCTTGGAGGGCAGGGGGGCTTTCTTT.

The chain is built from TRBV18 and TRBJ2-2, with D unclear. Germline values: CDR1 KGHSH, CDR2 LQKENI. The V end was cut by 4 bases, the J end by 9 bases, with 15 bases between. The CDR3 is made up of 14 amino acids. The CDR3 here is CASSRTSSIRELFF. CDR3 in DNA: TGTGCCAGCTCACGGACCTCGAGTATCCGGGAGCTGTTTTTT.

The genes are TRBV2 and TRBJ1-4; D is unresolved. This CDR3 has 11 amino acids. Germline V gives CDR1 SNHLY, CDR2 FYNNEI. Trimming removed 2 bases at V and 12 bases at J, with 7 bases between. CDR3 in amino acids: CASSETLELFF. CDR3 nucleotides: TGTGCCAGCAGTGAAACGTTAGAACTGTTTTTT.

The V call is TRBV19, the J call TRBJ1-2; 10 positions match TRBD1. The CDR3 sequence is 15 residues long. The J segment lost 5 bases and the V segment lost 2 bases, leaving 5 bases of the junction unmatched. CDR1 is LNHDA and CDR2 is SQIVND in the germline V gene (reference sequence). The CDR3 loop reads CASSITGQGFYGYTF. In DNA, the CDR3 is TGTGCCAGTAGTATAACGGGACAGGGGTTTTATGGCTACACCTTC.